This T cell receptor beta chain was observed in a study of T cells after somatic rescue of genetic block. CDR3 length: 14 amino acids. CDR1 MNHEY and CDR2 SMNVEV come from the germline V gene (reference sequence). V dropped 2 bases and J dropped 6 bases, with 10 bases sitting between them. The table came from immunoSEQ multiplex PCR; TCRdb's copy has only in-frame clones and leaves some out. The table lists about 68,000 clones, under 95% of them singletons. This clonotype originated in a man aged 40-55 years. The rearrangement joins TRBV27 to TRBJ2-2; D unresolved. Material: peripheral blood mononuclear cells (PBMCs). This CDR3 is CASSLKGLPGELFF. In DNA, the CDR3 is TGTGCCAGCAGTTTAAAGGGTTTGCCCGGGGAGCTGTTTTTT.